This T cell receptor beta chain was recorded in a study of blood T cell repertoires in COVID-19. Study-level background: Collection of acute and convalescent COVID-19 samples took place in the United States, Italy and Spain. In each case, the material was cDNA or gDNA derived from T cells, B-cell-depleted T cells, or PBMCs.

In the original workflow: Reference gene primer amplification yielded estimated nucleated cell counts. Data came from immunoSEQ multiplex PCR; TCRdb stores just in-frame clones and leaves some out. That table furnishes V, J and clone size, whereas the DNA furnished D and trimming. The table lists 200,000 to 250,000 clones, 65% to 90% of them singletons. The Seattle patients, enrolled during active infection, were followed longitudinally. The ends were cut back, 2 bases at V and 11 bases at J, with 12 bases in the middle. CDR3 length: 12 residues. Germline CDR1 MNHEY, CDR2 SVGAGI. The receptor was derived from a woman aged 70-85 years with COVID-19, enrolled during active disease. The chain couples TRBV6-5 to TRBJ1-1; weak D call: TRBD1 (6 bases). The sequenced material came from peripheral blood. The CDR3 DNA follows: TGTGCCAGCAGTTACACAGGGATGCAGGCTTTCTTT. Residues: CASSYTGMQAFF.